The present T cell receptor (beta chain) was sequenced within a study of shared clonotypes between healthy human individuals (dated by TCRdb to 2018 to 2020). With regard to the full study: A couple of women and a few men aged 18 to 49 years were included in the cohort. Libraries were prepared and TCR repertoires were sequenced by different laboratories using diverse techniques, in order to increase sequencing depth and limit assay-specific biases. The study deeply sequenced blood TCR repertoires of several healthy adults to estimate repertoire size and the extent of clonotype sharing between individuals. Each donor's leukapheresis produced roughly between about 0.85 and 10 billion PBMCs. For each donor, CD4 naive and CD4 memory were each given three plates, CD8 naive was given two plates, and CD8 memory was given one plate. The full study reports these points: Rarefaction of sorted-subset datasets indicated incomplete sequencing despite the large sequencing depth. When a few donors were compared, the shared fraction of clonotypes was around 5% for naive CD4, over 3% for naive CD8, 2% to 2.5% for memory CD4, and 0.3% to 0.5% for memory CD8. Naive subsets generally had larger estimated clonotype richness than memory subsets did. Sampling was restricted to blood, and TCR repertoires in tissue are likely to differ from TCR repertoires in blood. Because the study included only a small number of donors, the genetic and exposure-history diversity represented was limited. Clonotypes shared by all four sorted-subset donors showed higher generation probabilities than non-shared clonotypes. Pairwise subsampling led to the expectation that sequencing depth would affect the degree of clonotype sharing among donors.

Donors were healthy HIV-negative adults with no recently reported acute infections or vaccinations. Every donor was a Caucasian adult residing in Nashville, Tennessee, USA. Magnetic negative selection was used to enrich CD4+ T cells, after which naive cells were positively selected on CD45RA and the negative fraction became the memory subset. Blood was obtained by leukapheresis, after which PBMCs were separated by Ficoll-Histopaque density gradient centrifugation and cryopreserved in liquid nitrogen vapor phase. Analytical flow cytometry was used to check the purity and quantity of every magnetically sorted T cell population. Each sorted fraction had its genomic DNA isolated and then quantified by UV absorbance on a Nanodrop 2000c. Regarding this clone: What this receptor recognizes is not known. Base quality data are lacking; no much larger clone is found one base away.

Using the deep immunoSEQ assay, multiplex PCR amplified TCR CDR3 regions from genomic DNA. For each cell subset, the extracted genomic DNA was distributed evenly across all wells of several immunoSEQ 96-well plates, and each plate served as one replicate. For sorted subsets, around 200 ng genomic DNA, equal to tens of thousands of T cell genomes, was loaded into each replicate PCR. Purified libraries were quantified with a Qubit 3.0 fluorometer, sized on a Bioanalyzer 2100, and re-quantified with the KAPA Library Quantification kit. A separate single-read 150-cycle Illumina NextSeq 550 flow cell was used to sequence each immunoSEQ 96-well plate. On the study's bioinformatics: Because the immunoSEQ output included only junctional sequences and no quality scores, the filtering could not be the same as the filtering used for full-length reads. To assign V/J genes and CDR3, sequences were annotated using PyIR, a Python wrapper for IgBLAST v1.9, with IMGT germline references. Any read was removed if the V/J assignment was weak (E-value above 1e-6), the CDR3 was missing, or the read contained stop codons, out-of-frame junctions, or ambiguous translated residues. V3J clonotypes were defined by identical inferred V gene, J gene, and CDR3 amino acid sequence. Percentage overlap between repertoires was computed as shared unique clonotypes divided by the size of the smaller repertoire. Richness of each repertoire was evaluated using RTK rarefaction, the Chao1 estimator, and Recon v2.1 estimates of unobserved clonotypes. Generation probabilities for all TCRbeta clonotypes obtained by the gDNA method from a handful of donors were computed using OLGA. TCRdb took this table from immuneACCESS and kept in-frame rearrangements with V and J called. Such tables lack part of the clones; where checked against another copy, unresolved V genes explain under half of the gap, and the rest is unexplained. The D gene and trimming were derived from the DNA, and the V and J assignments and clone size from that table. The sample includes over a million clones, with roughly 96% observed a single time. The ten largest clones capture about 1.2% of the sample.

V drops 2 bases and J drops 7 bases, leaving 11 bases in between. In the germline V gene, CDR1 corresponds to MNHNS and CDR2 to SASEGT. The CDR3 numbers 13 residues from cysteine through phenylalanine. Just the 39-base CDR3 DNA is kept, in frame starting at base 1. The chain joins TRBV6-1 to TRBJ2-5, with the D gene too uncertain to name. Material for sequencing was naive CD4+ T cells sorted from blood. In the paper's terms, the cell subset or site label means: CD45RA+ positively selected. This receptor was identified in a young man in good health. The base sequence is TGTGCCAGCAGTGAATACTTATTATCGACCCAGTACTTC. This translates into CASSEYLLSTQYF.